This T cell receptor (beta chain) was sequenced for a study of T cells in Graves' hyperthyroidism and ophthalmopathy (dated by TCRdb to between 2018 and 2021). A note on the overall study: Peripheral blood samples were taken at the time of initial diagnosis, prior to any treatment. In addition, the study compared T-cell repertoires in thyroid tissue and in blood from five or six Graves' hyperthyroidism patients. The 95 to 100 discovery patients were divided at random into training and test sets in a 7:3 ratio. The paper reports TCR Vbeta CDR3 sequencing of more than 120 peripheral blood samples: 43 ophthalmopathy, about 75 hyperthyroidism and around 17 progressor patients. A discovery cohort of approximately 100 patients, approximately 44 with Graves' ophthalmopathy and about 58 with stable Graves' hyperthyroidism, was used to find distinguishing TCR V-J signatures. Following sampling, methimazole starting at 30 mg daily was given to hyperthyroidism patients, and high-dose intravenous methylprednisolone was given to ophthalmopathy patients. Whether ophthalmopathy could be predicted prospectively was tested in an independent validation cohort made up of under 20 hyperthyroidism patients plus 17 patients who later progressed to ophthalmopathy. General study outcomes and caveats: In validation, progression to ophthalmopathy was predicted by the model with 70.59% sensitivity and roughly 76% specificity, a median of approximately 7.1 months before onset. A model built on a 13 V-J signature distinguished ophthalmopathy from stable hyperthyroidism, reaching roughly 88% sensitivity and around 81% specificity in cross-validation and 80%/75% in testing. Sample size was not statistically predetermined, and blinding of investigators to group allocation was not performed. Most expanded thyroid clonotypes (frequency above 0.001) were also detected in blood, a finding suggesting that blood repertoires may reflect thyroid immune responses.

Remarks on this clonotype: Its antigen is not yet known. This may arise from a read error, as a much more abundant clone is one base away.

Amplification of TCR beta CDR3 regions was carried out from RNA transcripts. For the first round of RT-PCR on the TCR CDR3, the HTBI primer set was used together with the Qiagen OneStep RT-PCR kit. The libraries were constructed in a second round of multiplex PCR and then size-selected and purified. Sequencing of the libraries was done on an Illumina HiSeq2000 using paired-end 100 bp reads. The source study handled its data this way. SOAPnuke was used to process the raw data, removing reads that contained adapters or uncalled bases, had a mean Phred below 15, or lacked an exact match to the constant primer or identifier. COPE v1.2.5 was used to merge the high-quality paired reads, and each unique nucleotide sequence was defined as a clonotype. Clonotypes were aligned to IMGT TRBV, TRBD and TRBJ reference segments using MiTCR v1.1. Only V-J combinations with frequency above 0.0001, covering about 99% of repertoires, were analysed. The TCS score was defined as F50 (clonal expansion) divided by E x V (chaos), with BLOSUM62-based TCRdist calculated between CDR3 peptides within each V-J. Welch's t-statistics and random forest reduced around 520 V-J features to fewer than 15, which were used in a naive Bayes classifier (R e1071). TCRdb reran the public reads through fastp at Q25 and MiXCR, keeping productive beta chains. Records with the same CDR3 protein are collapsed into one entry carrying the most frequent genes and DNA. None of the V and J calls come from the authors' own analysis; TCRdb made them. Present in this sample are 500,000 or so distinct CDR3 sequences, around 15% of which were seen just once. 25% to 35% of the sample lies in the top ten.

Counted from cysteine to phenylalanine, this CDR3 has 14 amino acids. Only the CDR3 region is kept as DNA, spanning 42 bases read in frame from base 1. Via the germline V gene, CDR1 is MNHNS and CDR2 SASEGT. Moderately to severely active disease, a Clinical Activity Score of at least 3, a NOSPECS grade of at least 4, and a duration under 3 months were present in ophthalmopathy patients. Any patient with an uncontrolled infection, another autoimmune disease, pregnancy or lactation was excluded. Diagnoses relied on clinical symptoms, serum thyroxine and TRAb, thyroid ultrasound and orbital computed tomography. PBMCs were isolated from about 9 ml of fresh peripheral blood by Ficoll-Paque density gradient centrifugation. Trizol reagent was used to extract total RNA, and RNA quality was then checked on an Agilent 2100 Bioanalyzer.

This clonotype was obtained from a woman aged 25 to 39 with Graves' ophthalmopathy. Material for sequencing was blood. The chain is encoded by TRBV6-1 joined to TRBJ2-3; no D gene can be assigned with confidence. The DNA is as follows: TGTGCCAGCAGCCAAAGTTGGGTCACAGATACGCCGTATTTT. Translation gives CASSQSWVTDTPYF.